This T cell receptor beta chain is from a study of T cell responses to AZD1222 COVID-19 vaccine. Study-wide results and caveats: A mostly white British donor set with more females was recruited, and clonal diversity was possibly underestimated. At baseline, seropositivity was found in only six or seven AZD1222 recipients.

The CDR3 has 17 residues. Germline values: CDR1 SNHLY, CDR2 FYNNEI. The V end lost 6 bases, the J end lost 0 bases, and 20 bases lay between the germline ends. In the case of this clone: No antigen is known for it.

Measured with immunoSEQ multiplex PCR; TCRdb has only the in-frame clones, and not every one. The sample contains some 100,000 clones, 80% to 90% of which appear only once. The clonotype was recovered from an adult in good health. This specimen consisted of peripheral blood, obtained on day 0 of AZD1222 vaccination. The chain carries TRBV2 and TRBJ1-2; D is possibly TRBD1 (5 bases). The CDR3 region is CASRPTAFDQANYGYTF. For the CDR3, the DNA is TGTGCCAGCAGACCGACAGCTTTCGACCAAGCTAACTATGGCTACACCTTC. Combining the CDR3 with reference TRBV2 and TRBJ1-2 gives the whole variable domain EPEVTQTPSHQVTQMGQEVILRCVPISNHLYFYWYRQILGQKVEFLVSFYNNEISEKSEIFDDQFSVERPDGSNFTLKIRSTKLEDSAMYFCASRPTAFDQANYGYTFGSGTRLTVV.